This TCR beta chain appears in the sequencing data of a study of vaccination and CD4 T cells after COVID-19. About the research overall: The convalescents comprised six males and four females, two of them Hispanic.

This clonotype was seen just once. The antigen is unknown. Sample treatment: roughly 10-day PBMC culture with coronavirus spike peptide pools or control peptides (ViraFEST assay). TCR sequencing followed the expansion of antigen-specific T cells with peptide pools in ViraFEST. About 1.9 million PBMCs went into each well for culture with 7.5 to 10 IU/ml IL-2 and 10 ug/ml peptide pools. The germline V and J ends were trimmed by 6 bases and 2 bases, with 14 bases remaining between them. Germline CDR1 is DFQATT and CDR2 is SNEGSKA (reference sequence). The CDR3 has 14 amino acids. With the Oncomine TCR Beta short-read assay, DNA from cultured CD4+ T cells was sequenced. Researchers extracted genomic DNA from CD4+ T cells that had been cultured. TCRdb re-analysed the PCR reads in MiXCR, keeping a single row per CDR3 protein. This sample has over 10,000 distinct CDR3 sequences; roughly 47% occur once, and the top ten carry roughly 30%.

Sample: CD4+ T cells from blood, cultured in vitro. The TCR sequence derives from a human donor who had recovered from COVID-19. The rearrangement links TRBV20-1 to TRBJ1-3, with D possibly being TRBD1 (5 bases). Written as DNA, the CDR3 is TGCAGTGCGAGGGACCCACTACCTGGAAACACCATATATTTT. It specifies CSARDPLPGNTIYF.